The sequence of this T cell receptor beta chain was determined in a study of spatial heterogeneity in lung cancer. Study-level background: PBMC samples from follow-up, where available, were sequenced a median of approximately 24 months after resection.

This clonotype was counted at least ten times. Stated time point: blood at routine non-recurrence follow-up after resection. Unsorted samples of tumor, nontumor lung or frozen PBMC had their whole RNA sequenced. The germline gives CDR1 KGHDR, CDR2 SFDVKD. V lost 3 bases to trimming and J lost 7 bases; unmatched junction nucleotides: 6. CDR3 length equals 15 residues. The library protocol tagged each TCR cDNA with a unique molecular identifier. Using its own MiXCR run on the 5' RACE reads, TCRdb lists one record per CDR3 protein. Here the sample spans about 46,000 distinct CDR3 sequences, about 12% being singletons.

The rearrangement uses TRBV24-1 and TRBJ2-1, with TRBD1 identical over 9 bases. The sequence came from a male donor with early-stage non-small cell lung cancer. The sample consisted of PBMCs, taken at follow-up. CDR3 region: CATSDVGTGYNEQFF. In DNA, the CDR3 is TGTGCCACCAGTGATGTTGGGACAGGGTATAATGAGCAGTTCTTC.